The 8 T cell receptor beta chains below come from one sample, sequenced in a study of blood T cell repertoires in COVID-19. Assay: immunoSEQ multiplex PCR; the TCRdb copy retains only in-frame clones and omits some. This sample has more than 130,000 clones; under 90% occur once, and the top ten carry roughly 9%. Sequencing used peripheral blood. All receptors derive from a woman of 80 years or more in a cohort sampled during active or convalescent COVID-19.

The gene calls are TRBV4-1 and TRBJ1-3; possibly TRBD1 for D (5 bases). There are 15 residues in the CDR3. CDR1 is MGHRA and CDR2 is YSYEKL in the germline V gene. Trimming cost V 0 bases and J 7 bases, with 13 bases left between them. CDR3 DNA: TGCGCCAGCAGCCAAGATGTCACCCGGGGGAACACCATATATTTT. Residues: CASSQDVTRGNTIYF.

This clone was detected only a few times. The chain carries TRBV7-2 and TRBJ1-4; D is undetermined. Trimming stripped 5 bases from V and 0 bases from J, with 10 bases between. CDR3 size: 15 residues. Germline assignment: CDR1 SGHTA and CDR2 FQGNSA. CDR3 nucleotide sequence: TGTGCCAGCAGCCTAATAATTGCAACTAATGAAAAACTGTTTTTT. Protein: CASSLIIATNEKLFF.

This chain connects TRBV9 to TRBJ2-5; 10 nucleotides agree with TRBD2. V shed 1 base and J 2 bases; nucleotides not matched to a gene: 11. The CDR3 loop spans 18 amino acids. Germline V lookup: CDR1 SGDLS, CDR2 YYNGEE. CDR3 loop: CASSVSSGGAKSQETQYF. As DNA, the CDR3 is TGTGCCAGCAGCGTATCCAGCGGGGGGGCGAAATCACAAGAGACCCAGTACTTC.

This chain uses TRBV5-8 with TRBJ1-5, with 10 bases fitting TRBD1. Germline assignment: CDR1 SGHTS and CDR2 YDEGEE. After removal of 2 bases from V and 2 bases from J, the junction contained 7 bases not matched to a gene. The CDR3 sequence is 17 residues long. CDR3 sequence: CASSFGGQGGRNQPQHF. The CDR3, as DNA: TGTGCCAGCAGCTTCGGAGGACAGGGGGGTCGCAATCAGCCCCAGCATTTT.

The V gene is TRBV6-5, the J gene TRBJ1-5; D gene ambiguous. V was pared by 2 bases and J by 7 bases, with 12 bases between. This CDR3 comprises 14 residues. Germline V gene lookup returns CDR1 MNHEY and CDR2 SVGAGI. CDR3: CASSYTAGKQPQHF. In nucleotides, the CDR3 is TGTGCCAGCAGTTACACCGCGGGAAAGCAGCCCCAGCATTTT.

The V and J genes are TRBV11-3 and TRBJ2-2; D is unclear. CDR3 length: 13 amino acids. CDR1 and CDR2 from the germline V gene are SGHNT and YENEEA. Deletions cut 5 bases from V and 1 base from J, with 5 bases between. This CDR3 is CASSRENTGELFF. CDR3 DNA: TGTGCCAGCAGCCGAGAGAACACCGGGGAGCTGTTTTTT.

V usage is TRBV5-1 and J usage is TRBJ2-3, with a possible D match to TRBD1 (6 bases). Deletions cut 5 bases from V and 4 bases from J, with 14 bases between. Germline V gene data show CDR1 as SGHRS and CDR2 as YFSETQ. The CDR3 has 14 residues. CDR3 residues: CASRGQTGADTQYF. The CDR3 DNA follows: TGCGCCAGCAGGGGACAAACCGGGGCAGATACGCAGTATTTT.

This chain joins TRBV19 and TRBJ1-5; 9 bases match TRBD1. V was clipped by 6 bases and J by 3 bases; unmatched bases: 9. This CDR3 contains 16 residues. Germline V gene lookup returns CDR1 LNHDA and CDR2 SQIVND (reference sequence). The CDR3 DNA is TGTGCCAGTAGGAGACGGACAGGGGTGGACAATCAGCCCCAGCATTTT. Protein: CASRRRTGVDNQPQHF. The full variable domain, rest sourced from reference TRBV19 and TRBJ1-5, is DGGITQSPKYLFRKEGQNVTLSCEQNLNHDAMYWYRQDPGQGLRLIYYSQIVNDFQKGDIAEGYSVSREKKESFPLTVTSAQKNPTAFYLCASRRRTGVDNQPQHFGDGTRLSIL.